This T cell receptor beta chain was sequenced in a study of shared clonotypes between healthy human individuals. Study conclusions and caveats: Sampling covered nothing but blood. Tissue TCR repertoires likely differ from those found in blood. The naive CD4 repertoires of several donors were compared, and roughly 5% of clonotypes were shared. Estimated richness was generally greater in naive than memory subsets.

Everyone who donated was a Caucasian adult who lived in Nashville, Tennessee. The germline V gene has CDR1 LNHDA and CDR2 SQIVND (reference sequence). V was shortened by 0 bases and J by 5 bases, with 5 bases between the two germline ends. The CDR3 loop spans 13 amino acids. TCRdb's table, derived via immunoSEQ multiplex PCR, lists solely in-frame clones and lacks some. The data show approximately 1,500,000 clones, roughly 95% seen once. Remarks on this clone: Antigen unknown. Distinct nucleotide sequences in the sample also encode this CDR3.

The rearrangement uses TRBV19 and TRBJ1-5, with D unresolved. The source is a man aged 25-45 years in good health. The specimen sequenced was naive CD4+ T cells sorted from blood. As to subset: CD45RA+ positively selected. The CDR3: CASSIDRDQPQHF. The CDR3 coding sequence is TGTGCCAGTAGTATAGATCGGGATCAGCCCCAGCATTTT.